In its sample, the clone carrying this TCR beta chain was seen a few times. Its antigen is undetermined. The data are from a study of beta chain features in type 1 diabetes. General study findings and limits: Patients and controls would share equally any PCR tilt toward shorter templates. There were fewer insertions and more deletions at the VDJ junctions of type 1 diabetes patients.

The germline V gene encodes CDR1 GTSNPN and CDR2 SVGIG (reference sequence). The CDR3 runs 13 residues. Trimming removed 6 bases from V and 3 bases from J, with 11 bases in between. Donors underwent one heparinised blood draw, 100 to 150 mL on average. Cell sorting via CD45RO/CCR7/CD25/CD127/CD95/CD27 was performed to obtain CD4+ naive, central memory, regulatory and stem cell-like memory cells. Investigators reverse transcribed all isolated RNA, so they sequenced expressed TCRB transcripts. Sequencing was performed with immunoSEQ multiplex PCR; in TCRdb, only in-frame clones are kept and a portion is missing. The data hold 200,000 to 250,000 clones, with 27% observed a single time.

The clonotype originates from a man younger than 40 in good health. The rearrangement uses TRBV30 and TRBJ2-2; no firm D call. Material: central memory CD4+ T cells from blood. The CDR3 region is CACLDWHTGELFF. DNA of the CDR3: TGTGCCTGTTTGGATTGGCACACCGGGGAGCTGTTTTTT.